The rows below give T cell receptor beta chains drawn from one sample of a study of cytomegalovirus exposure and HLA in healthy donors. Profiled with immunoSEQ multiplex PCR; TCRdb holds only in-frame clones, not every one. The repertoire holds fewer than 250,000 clones, just under 75% seen once, with less than 4% in the top ten. Sequencing was carried out using PBMCs. The receptors here all came from a young woman in good health and CMV-seropositive. Both conserved end residues are part of each CDR3. Fields, in order: V gene, CDR3 length, D gene, J gene, clone size, CDR3 DNA, CDR3 protein. A D gene is named only where the DNA matches it firmly. Rows may omit the clone size; those that give it use once, few, many or a size class.

>TRBV28|14|TRBD2|TRBJ2-7|-
TGTGCCAGCGCTTGGGCGGGAGGGTCAGACGAGCAGTACTTC
CASAWAGGSDEQYF
>TRBV4-2|14|-|TRBJ1-5|few
TGTGCCAGCAGCCAAGAGGGCGGGGCTCAGCCCCAGCATTTT
CASSQEGGAQPQHF
>TRBV7-9|15|TRBD2|TRBJ2-1|-
TGTGCCAGCAGCTTTCTCAGCGGGAGTTACAATGAGCAGTTCTTC
CASSFLSGSYNEQFF
>TRBV28|14|-|TRBJ2-2|-
TGTGCCAGCAGTTTTAGCGGTGCCACCGGGGAGCTGTTTTTT
CASSFSGATGELFF
>TRBV19|12|-|TRBJ1-4|once
TGTGCCAGTAGTCAGGATTATGAAAAACTGTTTTTT
CASSQDYEKLFF
>TRBV5-1|12|TRBD1|TRBJ1-2|-
TGCGCCAGCAGGACAGGGTATAGCGGCTACACCTTC
CASRTGYSGYTF
>TRBV9|15|TRBD2|TRBJ2-3|-
TGTGCCAGCAGCGTAGAAGCTAGCGGGATGGGAACGCAGTATTTT
CASSVEASGMGTQYF
>TRBV5-1|12|TRBD1|TRBJ1-1|-
TGCGCCAGCGGACCGGGACAGGGAATAGCTTTCTTT
CASGPGQGIAFF
>TRBV28|15|TRBD1|TRBJ1-2|-
TGTGCCAGCAGTTTAGAGGTGGGACAGACCTATGGCTACACCTTC
CASSLEVGQTYGYTF
>TRBV6-6|14|-|TRBJ1-2|-
TGTGCCAGCAGCCCCTCGACAGTGGTCTATGGCTACACCTTC
CASSPSTVVYGYTF
>TRBV6-5|15|-|TRBJ2-3|-
TGTGCCAGCAGTCAGGATCTCCCCAGACCAGATACGCAGTATTTT
CASSQDLPRPDTQYF
>TRBV6-6|14|TRBD2|TRBJ2-2|few
TGTGCCAGCAGTTATAAGCGGGACCACGGGGAGCTGTTTTTT
CASSYKRDHGELFF
>TRBV27|15|-|TRBJ1-5|-
TGTGCCAGCTCCTCCCCAGCCCGGGGCAATCAGCCCCAGCATTTT
CASSSPARGNQPQHF
>TRBV5-1|15|TRBD1|TRBJ2-7|-
TGCGCCAGCAGCGGCACGGGACAGGGGGCCTACGAGCAGTACTTC
CASSGTGQGAYEQYF
>TRBV4-2|16|-|TRBJ2-2|few
TGTGCCAGCAGCCAAGATTACGGAGACTACACCGGGGAGCTGTTTTTT
CASSQDYGDYTGELFF
>TRBV15|17|TRBD1|TRBJ2-1|-
TGTGCCACCAGCAGAGCGGAGAGGGACAGGGATAGGGGGGAGCAGTTCTTC
CATSRAERDRDRGEQFF
>TRBV29-1|13|-|TRBJ1-5|-
TGCAGCGTTGACTTAGGGGGCAATCAGCCCCAGCATTTT
CSVDLGGNQPQHF
>TRBV5-4|15|-|TRBJ2-7|-
TGTGCCAGCAGCTCCGACGGCGGACTTTTCTACGAGCAGTACTTC
CASSSDGGLFYEQYF
>TRBV11-2|17|TRBD2|TRBJ2-7|once
TGTGCCAGCAGCTTAGAGTGGACGCGCGGGAGGGGCTACGAGCAGTACTTC
CASSLEWTRGRGYEQYF
>TRBV5-1|17|TRBD2|TRBJ2-7|-
TGCGCCAGCCGATCCAGCGTTGCTAGCGCGGGAGATGTCGAGCAGTACTTC
CASRSSVASAGDVEQYF
>TRBV18|12|-|TRBJ2-1|few
TGTGCCAGCTCACCCAGGGAAAATGAGCAGTTCTTC
CASSPRENEQFF
>TRBV28|15|-|TRBJ1-6|-
TGTGCCAGCAGTGCACAGGGATCGAGTAATTCACCCCTCCACTTT
CASSAQGSSNSPLHF
>TRBV7-9|17|TRBD2|TRBJ2-1|-
TGTTCCAGCAGCCCAACGACTAGCGTGAGCTCCTACAATGAGCAGTTCTTC
CSSSPTTSVSSYNEQFF
>TRBV5-1|14|-|TRBJ2-3|-
TGCGCCAGCAGCTTATCAGGGGTTCACGATACGCAGTATTTT
CASSLSGVHDTQYF
>TRBV5-1|14|TRBD1|TRBJ2-7|-
TGCGCCAGCAGCTATGACAGGGTACTTGACGAGCAGTACTTC
CASSYDRVLDEQYF
>TRBV11-2|16|TRBD2|TRBJ2-7|-
TGTGCCAGCAGCTTAGGGGGCGGGAGGCCCACCTACGAGCAGTACTTC
CASSLGGGRPTYEQYF
>TRBV28|12|-|TRBJ1-2|-
TGTGCCAGCAGTTCCTCCAGGTACGGCTACACCTTC
CASSSSRYGYTF
>TRBV28|15|TRBD1|TRBJ1-1|-
TGTGCCAGCAGCCCTGTTTACAGGGGATACACTGAAGCTTTCTTT
CASSPVYRGYTEAFF
>TRBV19|14|TRBD1|TRBJ2-3|-
TGTGCCAGTAGCCGGGACAGGGGGCGGGATACGCAGTATTTT
CASSRDRGRDTQYF
>TRBV9|17|-|TRBJ1-1|-
TGTGCCAGCAGCGTAGCTGGAGAGCTTGGTTACAACACTGAAGCTTTCTTT
CASSVAGELGYNTEAFF
>TRBV11-2|15|-|TRBJ1-1|-
TGTGCCAGCAGCCAGAACCAGGGTTTTGACACTGAAGCTTTCTTT
CASSQNQGFDTEAFF
>TRBV6-1|16|-|TRBJ2-4|-
TGTGCCAGCAGTGAACTGTGGAGTTTCGCCAAAAACATTCAGTACTTC
CASSELWSFAKNIQYF
>TRBV5-1|14|TRBD1|TRBJ1-1|once
TGCGCCAGCAGCGTCAACCCAGGGGGCACTGAAGCTTTCTTT
CASSVNPGGTEAFF
>TRBV28|10|-|TRBJ1-1|few
TGTGCCAGCAGTTTCCGGGAAGCTTTCTTT
CASSFREAFF
>TRBV11-2|18|-|TRBJ1-2|-
TGTGCCAGCACCTCCCCGGGGTCCACAAGCGGTTTTAACTATGGCTACACCTTC
CASTSPGSTSGFNYGYTF
>TRBV9|15|TRBD2|TRBJ2-1|-
TGTGCCAGCAACCCTACTAGCGGGCTCTACAATGAGCAGTTCTTC
CASNPTSGLYNEQFF
>TRBV5-4|15|TRBD1|TRBJ1-1|-
TGTGCCAGCAGCGTAGCCGGGACAGTGAACACTGAAGCTTTCTTT
CASSVAGTVNTEAFF
>TRBV4-1|16|-|TRBJ2-3|-
TGCGCCAGCAGCCAAGTACGTAGCCAGGCGGGGGATACGCAGTATTTT
CASSQVRSQAGDTQYF
>TRBV21-1|13|-|TRBJ2-1|-
TGTGTCGCGCCCCCTTTCTCCTACAATGAGCAGTTCTTC
CVAPPFSYNEQFF
>TRBV11-2|15|-|TRBJ2-2|once
TGTGCCAGCAGCTTAGGAGACGGAGGAAGCGGGGAGCTGTTTTTT
CASSLGDGGSGELFF
>TRBV6-5|15|TRBD2|TRBJ2-5|-
TGTGCCAGCAGTCTTAGCGGGAGGGCCGTCGAGACCCAGTACTTC
CASSLSGRAVETQYF
>TRBV6-5|12|-|TRBJ1-2|-
TGTGCCAGCAGTTCCGACAGCTATGGCTACACCTTC
CASSSDSYGYTF
>TRBV7-6|14|-|TRBJ1-1|-
TGTGCCAGCAGCCCCCAGGGCGGGAACACTGAAGCTTTCTTT
CASSPQGGNTEAFF
>TRBV11-2|16|TRBD1|TRBJ2-5|-
TGTGCCAGCAGCTCTACCGGGACAGGGGTTAAAGAGACCCAGTACTTC
CASSSTGTGVKETQYF
>TRBV6-1|13|-|TRBJ1-1|many
TGTGCCAGCAGTGAACGTGGGAGGGTAGGAGCTTTCTTT
CASSERGRVGAFF
>TRBV10-1|13|-|TRBJ1-2|-
TGCGCCAGCAGTATCTTTCAGGCGGGAGGCTACACCTTC
CASSIFQAGGYTF
>TRBV21-1|15|-|TRBJ1-1|-
TGTGCCAGCAGCAAAGCGGCAGGAATAAACACTGAAGCTTTCTTT
CASSKAAGINTEAFF
>TRBV6-5|15|-|TRBJ2-7|few
TGTGCCAGCAGTCTAGGACAGGGAGGGGCCTACGAGCAGTACTTC
CASSLGQGGAYEQYF
>TRBV5-4|13|TRBD1|TRBJ1-1|-
TGTGCCAGCGGAATCAGGGGGCAGGTTGAAGCTTTCTTT
CASGIRGQVEAFF
>TRBV7-7|19|TRBD2|TRBJ2-1|-
TGTGCCAGCAGCTTAGCTCGGACTAGTCCCCAAGCTGCCTACAATGAGCAGTTCTTC
CASSLARTSPQAAYNEQFF